Below are 26 T cell receptor beta chains sequenced from a single sample in a study of shared T cell receptors in the human thymus. The table came from immunoSEQ multiplex PCR; TCRdb's copy has only in-frame clones and leaves some out. The sample holds under 700,000 clones, 75% to 85% seen once. The same sample was also studied in work on human thymus T cells.

Source material: thymocytes. The receptors here all came from a boy in the first two years of life with a congenital heart defect.

This clone was observed once. The V call is TRBV5-1, the J call TRBJ1-1; D not certain. This CDR3 comprises 13 residues. With 6 bases removed from V and 5 bases from J, the gap between germline ends came to 14 bases. Germline CDR1 SGHRS, CDR2 YFSETQ. The CDR3 DNA reads as TGCGCCAGCACCCTAGGCGGGGAAACTGAAGCTTTCTTT. Protein: CASTLGGETEAFF.

V usage is TRBV11-3 and J usage is TRBJ2-2; TRBD2 matches 8 bases. Trimming at V came to 5 bases and at J to 0 bases, leaving 5 bases not matched to a gene. Germline values: CDR1 SGHNT, CDR2 YENEEA. CDR3 length equals 16 residues. CDR3 in DNA: TGTGCCAGCAGCCCCGGGGGGGACACGAACACCGGGGAGCTGTTTTTT. Protein sequence: CASSPGGDTNTGELFF.

This clone was seen only a few times. This rearrangement joins TRBV28 to TRBJ2-1; D is undetermined. Germline values: CDR1 MDHEN, CDR2 SYDVKM. This CDR3 comprises 16 residues. The V gene lost 5 bases and the J gene lost 0 bases, with 14 bases spanning the gap. The CDR3 protein is CASSPFSLSSYNEQFF. In DNA, the CDR3 is TGTGCCAGCAGTCCCTTCTCCTTGAGCTCCTACAATGAGCAGTTCTTC.

The CDR3, as DNA: TGTGCCAGCAGCCAAGAGGGCGGGGGCAGTACCTACGAGCAGTACTTC. Amino acids: CASSQEGGGSTYEQYF. The rearrangement joins TRBV14 to TRBJ2-7, with a possible D match to TRBD2 (7 bases). The CDR3 has 16 residues. The V gene's germline CDR1 is SGHDN and CDR2 FVKESK. Trimming took 0 bases from V and 2 from J, leaving 14 bases between them.

This chain links TRBV27 with TRBJ2-5; no definite D call. Germline V gives CDR1 MNHEY, CDR2 SMNVEV (reference sequence). The CDR3 runs 14 residues. The V gene lost 2 bases and the J gene lost 2 bases, with 9 bases spanning the gap. Here the CDR3 reads CASSLTPGQETQYF. DNA of the CDR3: TGTGCCAGCAGTTTAACGCCCGGGCAAGAGACCCAGTACTTC.

The chain has TRBV4-1 and TRBJ2-2; a possible D gene is TRBD2 (6 bases). Deletions cut 4 bases from V and 1 base from J, with 10 bases between. This CDR3 has 15 amino acids. From germline, CDR1 is MGHRA and CDR2 YSYEKL. The CDR3 DNA reads TGCGCCAGCAGCCCTGGGGGAGGGAACACCGGGGAGCTGTTTTTT. It specifies CASSPGGGNTGELFF.

The chain carries TRBV5-4 and TRBJ2-5, with 10 bases lining up with TRBD2. V lost 4 bases, J lost 0 bases, and 6 bases stayed unmatched. Germline values: CDR1 SGHNT, CDR2 YYREEE (reference sequence). The CDR3 length is 16 residues. This chain's CDR3 is CASSRVTSGYQETQYF. Here the CDR3 DNA reads TGTGCCAGCAGCCGCGTGACTAGCGGGTACCAAGAGACCCAGTACTTC.

The chain combines TRBV19 with TRBJ1-5; no firm D call. V lost 1 base to trimming and J lost 1 base, with 14 bases between them. CDR1 is LNHDA, CDR2 SQIVND, per germline (reference sequence). This CDR3 has 17 residues. Written as DNA, the CDR3 is TGTGCCAGTAGTATAGCCCGGGGAGGAGCAAGCAATCAGCCCCAGCATTTT. Translating gives CASSIARGGASNQPQHF.

The chain has TRBV7-6 and TRBJ2-7; 11 bases map to TRBD2. Per germline, CDR1 SGHVS and CDR2 FNYEAQ. Trimming took 2 bases from V and 3 from J; bases not matched to a gene: 0. The CDR3 consists of 14 residues. The CDR3 nucleotides are TGTGCCAGCAGCTTAACTAGCGGGAGCTACGAGCAGTACTTC. Translation: CASSLTSGSYEQYF.

The rearrangement links TRBV7-9 to TRBJ1-1; tentative D call: TRBD1 (5 bases). Trimming removed 6 bases from V and 4 bases from J, with 12 bases in between. Germline values: CDR1 SEHNR, CDR2 FQNEAQ (reference sequence). This CDR3 has 13 amino acids. CDR3 coding DNA: TGTGCCAGCAGGGAACAAAGGGGCACTGAAGCTTTCTTT. This gives the protein CASREQRGTEAFF. The full variable domain, with the rest looked up from reference TRBV7-9 and TRBJ1-1, is DTGVSQNPRHKITKRGQNVTFRCDPISEHNRLYWYRQTLGQGPEFLTYFQNEAQLEKSRLLSDRFSAERPKGSFSTLEIQRTEQGDSAMYLCASREQRGTEAFFGQGTRLTVV.

J is TRBJ1-5 and V is TRBV5-6, with D hard to call. CDR3 length equals 14 residues. V lost 1 base and J lost 4, with 9 bases in between. Looked up from germline, CDR1 is SGHDT and CDR2 is YYEEEE. The DNA for the CDR3 is TGTGCCAGCAGCTTGTCCAGGCAGAATCAGCCCCAGCATTTT. Protein sequence: CASSLSRQNQPQHF.

J is TRBJ1-5 and V is TRBV7-2; tentatively, D is TRBD1 (6 bases). The CDR3 length is 15 residues. Per the germline V gene, CDR1 is SGHTA and CDR2 is FQGNSA. The V gene lost 3 bases and the J gene lost 3 bases, with 12 bases spanning the gap. CDR3 nucleotides: TGTGCCAGCAGCTTGGAGGACAGAAACAATCAGCCCCAGCATTTT. Translated, it gives CASSLEDRNNQPQHF.

The DNA of the CDR3 is TGCGCCAGCAGCCAAGGGAGACCGGGACTAGTGAGACCCTACGAGCAGTACTTC. Protein sequence: CASSQGRPGLVRPYEQYF. The chain couples TRBV4-3 to TRBJ2-7; 8 nucleotides align to TRBD2. The CDR3 covers 18 residues. With 1 base clipped from V and 2 bases from J, the junction kept 13 bases outside the gene matches. Germline V gives CDR1 LGHNA, CDR2 YSLEER.

The rearrangement uses TRBV4-3 and TRBJ2-2, with D possibly matching TRBD2 (6 bases). Looked up from germline, CDR1 is LGHNA and CDR2 is YSLEER. This CDR3 contains 14 residues. The V end lost 1 base, the J end lost 8 bases, and 11 bases lay between the germline ends. As DNA, the CDR3 is TGCGCCAGCAGCCAAGGGGACTCCCTGGGGGAGCTGTTTTTT. Translated, it gives CASSQGDSLGELFF.

V usage is TRBV6-4 and J usage is TRBJ1-2; D possibly corresponds to TRBD1 (5 bases). Between the trimmed V and J ends, which lost 0 bases and 0 bases, there was a span of 14 bases. The CDR3 consists of 17 residues. Germline V gene lookup returns CDR1 MRHNA and CDR2 SNTAGT. DNA of the CDR3: TGTGCCAGCAGTGACTCGAAGCCAGCGGGGGCTAACTATGGCTACACCTTC. Its protein product is CASSDSKPAGANYGYTF.

The chain couples TRBV4-1 to TRBJ1-5; unclear D gene. Germline CDR1 and CDR2: MGHRA and YSYEKL. The V and J ends lost 0 bases and 7 bases respectively, with 4 bases between them. This CDR3 spans 12 amino acids. DNA for the CDR3: TGCGCCAGCAGCCAAGACGGGCAGCCCCAGCATTTT. This encodes CASSQDGQPQHF.

The rearrangement joins TRBV6-5 to TRBJ1-3; D call uncertain. This CDR3 has 12 amino acids. Trimming removed 8 bases at V and 4 bases at J, with 9 bases between. CDR1 MNHEY and CDR2 SVGAGI come from the germline V gene. DNA of the CDR3: TGTGCCAGCCAGGCCGAGGGAAACACCATATATTTT. Its protein product is CASQAEGNTIYF.

V usage is TRBV7-9 and J usage is TRBJ2-3; 9 bases align to TRBD2. V shed 3 bases and J 0 bases; nucleotides not matched to a gene: 13. Germline V gene lookup returns CDR1 SEHNR and CDR2 FQNEAQ (reference sequence). The CDR3 is 19 residues long. CDR3 DNA sequence: TGTGCCAGCAGCTTCTGGCGGGAGGGCCGAGGGGAAAGCACAGATACGCAGTATTTT. This encodes CASSFWREGRGESTDTQYF.

The rearrangement uses TRBV15 and TRBJ2-3, with D unresolved. CDR3 size: 10 residues. V shed 8 bases and J shed 2 bases, with 2 bases lying between them. CDR1 is LNHNV and CDR2 is YYDKDF in the germline V gene (reference sequence). The CDR3 DNA reads TGTGCCACCCTCACAGATACGCAGTATTTT. This translates into CATLTDTQYF.

The rearrangement links TRBV4-3 to TRBJ2-2, with D hard to call. The CDR3 is 14 residues long. The V end was cut by 2 bases, the J end by 4 bases, with 8 bases between. Germline V lookup: CDR1 LGHNA, CDR2 YSLEER. The CDR3 here is CASSQSEVTGELFF. The CDR3, as DNA: TGCGCCAGCAGCCAAAGCGAAGTCACCGGGGAGCTGTTTTTT.

The V and J genes are TRBV4-3 and TRBJ2-1; TRBD2 matches at 7 bases. Trimming removed 0 bases from V and 5 bases from J; junction bases left unmatched: 10. CDR1 and CDR2 (germline): LGHNA, YSLEER. This CDR3 region has 17 residues. The CDR3 bases are TGCGCCAGCAGCCAAGATCGCGCGGGAGTGGGTAACAATGAGCAGTTCTTC. This translates into CASSQDRAGVGNNEQFF.

The V gene is TRBV12-5, the J gene TRBJ2-1; D may be TRBD2 (5 bases). Trimming took off 0 bases at V and 0 bases at J, with 15 bases between the two ends. Germline assignment: CDR1 LGHNT and CDR2 FRNRAP. This CDR3 is 18 amino acids long. The CDR3 DNA reads as TGTGCTAGTGGTTTGGTAAAGGGAGTAGCGAGCTCCTACAATGAGCAGTTCTTC. Its protein is CASGLVKGVASSYNEQFF.

This clone has more than one count but fewer than ten. The chain carries TRBV7-9 and TRBJ1-4; D call uncertain. The CDR3 loop spans 15 amino acids. CDR1 is SEHNR and CDR2 is FQNEAQ in the germline V gene (reference sequence). The ends were cut back, 7 bases at V and 4 bases at J, with 16 bases in the middle. CDR3 sequence reads: CASTSLLGSNEKLFF. The CDR3 nucleotides are TGTGCCAGCACCTCTCTCCTAGGGAGTAATGAAAAACTGTTTTTT.

This chain connects TRBV11-2 to TRBJ2-1; 9 nucleotides line up with TRBD2. J gave up 8 bases and V 2 bases, and 10 bases lay outside the gene matches. The CDR3 is 16 amino acids. The germline V gene has CDR1 SGHAT and CDR2 FQNNGV. In DNA form, the CDR3 reads TGTGCCAGCAGCTTAAATAGCCTAGCGGGAAGCGATGAGCAGTTCTTC. It encodes CASSLNSLAGSDEQFF.

V and J are TRBV27 and TRBJ2-3, with 8 positions matching TRBD1. The CDR3 covers 15 residues. Germline CDR1 and CDR2: MNHEY and SMNVEV (reference sequence). V shed 6 bases, J shed 5 bases, and the junction held 10 bases outside the gene matches. CDR3 DNA sequence: TGTGCCAGCAGCAAAAGCACAGGGGGGAGAGATACGCAGTATTTT. Amino acid sequence: CASSKSTGGRDTQYF.

V gene TRBV10-3 combines with J gene TRBJ2-7; D not resolved. Trimming stripped 2 bases from V and 5 bases from J, with 13 bases between. Germline V gene data show CDR1 as ENHRY and CDR2 as SYGVKD. This CDR3 spans 14 amino acids. CDR3 sequence reads: CAISENAERDEQYF. As DNA, the CDR3 is TGTGCCATCAGTGAGAATGCTGAGCGCGACGAGCAGTACTTC.